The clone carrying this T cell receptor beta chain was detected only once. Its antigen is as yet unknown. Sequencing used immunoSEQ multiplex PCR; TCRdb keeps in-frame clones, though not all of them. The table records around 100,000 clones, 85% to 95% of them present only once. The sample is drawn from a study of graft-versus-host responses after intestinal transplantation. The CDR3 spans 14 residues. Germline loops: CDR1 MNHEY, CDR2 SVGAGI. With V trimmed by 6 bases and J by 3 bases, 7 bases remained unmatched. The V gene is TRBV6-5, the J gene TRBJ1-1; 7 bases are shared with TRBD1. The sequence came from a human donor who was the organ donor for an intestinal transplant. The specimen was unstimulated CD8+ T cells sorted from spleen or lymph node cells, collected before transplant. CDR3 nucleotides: TGTGCCAGCAGCTTAGACAGGGTTTACACTGAAGCTTTCTTT. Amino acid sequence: CASSLDRVYTEAFF.